This TCR beta chain was captured in a study of blood T cells in healthy people across ages. Germline loops: CDR1 DFQATT, CDR2 SNEGSKA (reference sequence). V was cut by 3 bases and J by 3 bases, with 18 bases left in between. The CDR3 runs to 16 residues. This clonotype showed up just a few times. With a J-beta primer mix and a sample-barcoded 5' primer, a second PCR ran roughly 6 to 11 cycles. Carrying 12 random nucleotides, a template-switch adaptor labeled each individual cDNA molecule. One entry per CDR3 protein, called by TCRdb with MiXCR from the 5' RACE reads. The sample lists over a million distinct CDR3 sequences, 42% occurring once.

V and J are TRBV20-1 and TRBJ2-1, with D tentatively TRBD2 (5 bases). The receptor was isolated from a woman under 30 in good health. Sequencing used blood. The CDR3 sequence: CSASPRGVFIYNEQFF. CDR3 nucleotide sequence: TGCAGTGCTAGTCCCCGGGGAGTTTTTATCTACAATGAGCAGTTCTTC.